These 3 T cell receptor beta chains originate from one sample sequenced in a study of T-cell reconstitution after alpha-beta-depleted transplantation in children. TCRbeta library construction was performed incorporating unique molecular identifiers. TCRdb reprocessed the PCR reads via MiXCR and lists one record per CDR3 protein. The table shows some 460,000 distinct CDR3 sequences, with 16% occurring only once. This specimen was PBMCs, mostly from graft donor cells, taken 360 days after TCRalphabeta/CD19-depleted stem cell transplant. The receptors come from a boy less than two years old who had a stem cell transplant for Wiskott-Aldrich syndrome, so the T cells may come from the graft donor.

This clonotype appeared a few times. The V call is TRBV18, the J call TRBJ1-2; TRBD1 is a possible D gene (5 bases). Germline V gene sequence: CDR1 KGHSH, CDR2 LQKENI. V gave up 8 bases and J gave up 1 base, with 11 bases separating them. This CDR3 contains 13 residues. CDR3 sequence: CASAGDFNYGYTF. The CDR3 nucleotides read TGTGCCAGCGCGGGGGACTTTAACTATGGCTACACCTTC.

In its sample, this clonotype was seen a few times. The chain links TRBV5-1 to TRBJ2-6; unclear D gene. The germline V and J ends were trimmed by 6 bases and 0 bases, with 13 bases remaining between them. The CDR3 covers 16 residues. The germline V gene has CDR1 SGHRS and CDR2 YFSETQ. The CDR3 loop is CASTPRAFSGANVLTF. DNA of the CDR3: TGCGCCAGCACACCCCGCGCTTTCTCTGGGGCCAACGTCCTGACTTTC.

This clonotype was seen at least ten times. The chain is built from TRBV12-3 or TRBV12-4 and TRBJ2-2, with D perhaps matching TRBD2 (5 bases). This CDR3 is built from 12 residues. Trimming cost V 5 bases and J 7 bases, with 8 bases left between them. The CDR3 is CASSLAGGELFF. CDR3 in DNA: TGTGCCAGCAGTCTTGCGGGCGGGGAGCTGTTTTTT.